The rows below give T cell receptor beta chains drawn from one sample of a study of T cells in Graves' hyperthyroidism and ophthalmopathy. TCRdb re-called the multiplex PCR reads with MiXCR, one entry per CDR3 protein. This table holds 370,000 or so distinct CDR3 sequences, about 13% found once. The sample taken for sequencing was blood. The receptors derive from a man younger than 40 with Graves' hyperthyroidism that later progressed to Graves' ophthalmopathy. Both conserved end residues are part of each CDR3. Each record gives: clone size, V gene, J gene, D gene, CDR3 protein, CDR3 DNA. A D gene is named only where the DNA matches it firmly. Clone size appears in some rows only: once, few, many, or a class for an expanded clone.

size: many
V: TRBV29-1
J: TRBJ1-1
D: NA
CDR3: CSVTGTLNTEAFF
DNA: TGCAGCGTTACCGGGACCCTGAACACTGAAGCTTTCTTT

size: many
V: TRBV13
J: TRBJ2-3
D: NA
CDR3: CASSSGAGISTDTQYF
DNA: TGTGCCAGCAGCTCGGGGGCGGGGATAAGCACAGATACGCAGTATTTT

size: NA
V: TRBV19
J: TRBJ2-4
D: NA
CDR3: CASSIRVGNIQYF
DNA: TGTGCCAGTAGTATACGGGTTGGGAACATTCAGTACTTC

size: many
V: TRBV3-1
J: TRBJ1-2
D: NA
CDR3: CASSQAVLNYGYTF
DNA: TGTGCCAGCAGCCAAGCAGTATTAAACTATGGCTACACCTTC

size: many
V: TRBV6-1
J: TRBJ2-2
D: TRBD1
CDR3: CASKMGQANTGELFF
DNA: TGTGCCAGCAAGATGGGACAGGCGAACACCGGGGAGCTGTTTTTT

size: NA
V: TRBV28
J: TRBJ1-2
D: NA
CDR3: CAGSTKQDFYGYTF
DNA: TGTGCCGGCAGTACGAAACAAGACTTCTATGGCTACACCTTC

size: few
V: TRBV5-4
J: TRBJ2-5
D: TRBD2
CDR3: CASRVLAGGRETQYF
DNA: TGTGCCAGCAGGGTATTAGCGGGGGGCCGGGAGACCCAGTACTTC

size: NA
V: TRBV12-3/TRBV12-4
J: TRBJ2-7
D: TRBD2
CDR3: CASSSFGTSGNYEQYF
DNA: TGTGCCAGCAGTTCCTTCGGGACTAGCGGGAACTACGAGCAGTACTTC

size: few
V: TRBV19
J: TRBJ1-2
D: TRBD1
CDR3: CASSQDRVVYYGYTF
DNA: TGTGCCAGTAGCCAAGACAGGGTAGTGTACTATGGCTACACCTTC

size: few
V: TRBV5-1
J: TRBJ2-1
D: NA
CDR3: CASSLEGGMFF
DNA: TGCGCCAGCAGCTTGGAGGGGGGCATGTTCTTC

size: few
V: TRBV11-2
J: TRBJ2-3
D: TRBD2
CDR3: CASSLVAGGRADTQYF
DNA: TGTGCCAGCAGCTTAGTAGCGGGGGGGCGCGCAGATACGCAGTATTTT

size: NA
V: TRBV5-4
J: TRBJ1-1
D: NA
CDR3: CASSLDRVGTEAFF
DNA: TGTGCCAGCAGCTTGGACAGGGTGGGTACTGAAGCTTTCTTT

size: few
V: TRBV3-1
J: TRBJ2-7
D: TRBD2
CDR3: CASSQNVLTSSGGDEQYF
DNA: TGTGCCAGCAGCCAGAACGTCCTGACTAGCAGCGGGGGGGACGAGCAGTACTTC

size: NA
V: TRBV14
J: TRBJ1-2
D: NA
CDR3: CASSQGHSYGYTF
DNA: TGTGCCAGCAGCCAAGGACACAGCTATGGCTACACCTTC

size: few
V: TRBV11-3
J: TRBJ2-3
D: TRBD1
CDR3: CASSSPGQGTHTQYF
DNA: TGTGCCAGCAGCTCACCGGGACAGGGAACCCATACGCAGTATTTT

size: NA
V: TRBV6-1
J: TRBJ2-3
D: NA
CDR3: CASSEGAGEADTQYF
DNA: TGTGCCAGCAGTGAAGGGGCAGGGGAGGCAGATACGCAGTATTTT

size: NA
V: TRBV6-1
J: TRBJ2-2
D: TRBD2
CDR3: CASSPLAGGSTGELFF
DNA: TGTGCCAGCAGTCCCCTAGCGGGGGGTTCCACCGGGGAGCTGTTTTTT

size: many
V: TRBV20-1
J: TRBJ1-5
D: NA
CDR3: CSARRRGYSNQPQHF
DNA: TGCAGTGCTAGGCGGAGGGGTTATAGCAATCAGCCCCAGCATTTT

size: few
V: TRBV11-3
J: TRBJ2-3
D: TRBD2
CDR3: CASSSRAGPRVDTQYF
DNA: TGTGCCAGCAGCTCCCGAGCGGGGCCCCGGGTGGATACGCAGTATTTT

size: many
V: TRBV5-6
J: TRBJ1-1
D: NA
CDR3: CASSLDSFEAFF
DNA: TGTGCCAGCAGCCTAGACAGTTTTGAAGCTTTCTTT

size: few
V: TRBV4-1
J: TRBJ2-3
D: NA
CDR3: CASSQTWGGPDTQYF
DNA: TGCGCCAGCAGCCAGACGTGGGGCGGCCCAGATACGCAGTATTTT

size: many
V: TRBV7-8
J: TRBJ1-5
D: NA
CDR3: CASSLDPRGFDSNQPQHF
DNA: TGTGCCAGCAGCTTAGACCCCCGAGGATTCGATAGCAATCAGCCCCAGCATTTT

size: few
V: TRBV6-1
J: TRBJ2-7
D: TRBD2
CDR3: CASSRTSGGYLSYEQYF
DNA: TGTGCCAGCAGCCGGACTAGCGGGGGGTACCTCTCCTACGAGCAGTACTTC

size: few
V: TRBV7-9
J: TRBJ2-3
D: NA
CDR3: CASSLGASSTDTQYF
DNA: TGTGCCAGCAGCCTAGGAGCGAGTAGCACAGATACGCAGTATTTT

size: many
V: TRBV2
J: TRBJ2-1
D: TRBD2
CDR3: CASSEGKRGGRNEQFF
DNA: TGTGCCAGCAGTGAAGGGAAGCGGGGGGGCCGGAATGAGCAGTTCTTC

size: NA
V: TRBV15
J: TRBJ1-1
D: NA
CDR3: CATSRDQHPNTEAFF
DNA: TGTGCCACCAGCAGAGATCAGCATCCGAACACTGAAGCTTTCTTT

size: many
V: TRBV29-1
J: TRBJ2-3
D: TRBD1
CDR3: CSVEGVLYRGTDTQYF
DNA: TGCAGCGTTGAAGGAGTCCTTTACAGGGGAACAGATACGCAGTATTTT

size: NA
V: TRBV18
J: TRBJ2-5
D: TRBD1
CDR3: CASSPGFFDRVIETQYF
DNA: TGTGCCAGCTCACCAGGCTTTTTTGACAGGGTAATAGAGACCCAGTACTTC

size: NA
V: TRBV3-1
J: TRBJ2-5
D: NA
CDR3: CASRHLGLQGGETQYF
DNA: TGTGCCAGCCGCCATTTGGGACTCCAAGGTGGAGAGACCCAGTACTTC

size: few
V: TRBV6-1
J: TRBJ2-5
D: TRBD1
CDR3: CASSPLGQGVETQYF
DNA: TGTGCCAGCAGTCCTCTGGGACAGGGAGTAGAGACCCAGTACTTC

size: NA
V: TRBV5-6
J: TRBJ2-3
D: TRBD2
CDR3: CASSLWAGGGTDTQYF
DNA: TGTGCCAGCAGCTTGTGGGCGGGGGGAGGCACAGATACGCAGTATTTT

size: many
V: TRBV20-1
J: TRBJ2-7
D: NA
CDR3: CSARRDIYEQYF
DNA: TGCAGTGCTAGGAGGGACATCTACGAGCAGTACTTC

size: few
V: TRBV24-1
J: TRBJ2-1
D: NA
CDR3: CATSVYGTLGNEQFF
DNA: TGTGCCACCAGTGTCTACGGGACTCTGGGGAATGAGCAGTTCTTC

size: many
V: TRBV3-1
J: TRBJ2-1
D: TRBD2
CDR3: CASSQDNGGTPGFF
DNA: TGTGCCAGCAGCCAAGATAACGGGGGGACGCCGGGGTTCTTC

size: many
V: TRBV20-1
J: TRBJ2-5
D: NA
CDR3: CSADRMEGETQYF
DNA: TGCAGTGCTGACAGAATGGAGGGAGAGACCCAGTACTTC

size: few
V: TRBV5-1
J: TRBJ2-7
D: NA
CDR3: CASSFLPSGVYEQYF
DNA: TGCGCCAGCAGCTTCCTTCCTTCAGGAGTCTACGAGCAGTACTTC

size: many
V: TRBV2
J: TRBJ2-7
D: NA
CDR3: CASAEGEQYF
DNA: TGTGCCAGCGCGGAGGGAGAGCAGTACTTC

size: many
V: TRBV6-5
J: TRBJ1-5
D: NA
CDR3: CASSYQGRYSNQPQHF
DNA: TGTGCCAGCAGTTACCAAGGACGTTATAGCAATCAGCCCCAGCATTTT

size: many
V: TRBV7-9
J: TRBJ2-5
D: NA
CDR3: CASRVGGDFSQETQYF
DNA: TGTGCCAGCAGGGTCGGTGGGGATTTCTCTCAAGAGACCCAGTACTTC

size: few
V: TRBV9
J: TRBJ1-4
D: NA
CDR3: CASSVGRMNEKLFF
DNA: TGTGCCAGCAGCGTAGGGCGGATGAATGAAAAACTGTTTTTT

size: few
V: TRBV20-1
J: TRBJ2-7
D: NA
CDR3: CSTGGTYEQYF
DNA: TGCAGTACCGGAGGGACCTACGAGCAGTACTTC

size: many
V: TRBV20-1
J: TRBJ1-6
D: TRBD1
CDR3: CSARSLPGQVRSPLHF
DNA: TGCAGTGCTAGATCGCTACCGGGACAGGTCCGGTCACCCCTCCACTTT

size: NA
V: TRBV20-1
J: TRBJ1-2
D: NA
CDR3: CSAQEYGYTF
DNA: TGCAGTGCTCAGGAATATGGCTACACCTTC

size: NA
V: TRBV4-1
J: TRBJ1-5
D: NA
CDR3: CASSQDEDSNQPQHF
DNA: TGCGCCAGCAGCCAAGATGAGGATAGCAATCAGCCCCAGCATTTT

size: NA
V: TRBV10-3
J: TRBJ1-5
D: TRBD1
CDR3: CAIKTGDQPQHF
DNA: TGTGCCATCAAAACAGGGGATCAGCCCCAGCATTTT

size: many
V: TRBV11-2
J: TRBJ2-7
D: TRBD2
CDR3: CASSFSGVTYEQYF
DNA: TGTGCCAGCAGCTTTAGCGGGGTTACCTACGAGCAGTACTTC

size: NA
V: TRBV5-1
J: TRBJ1-5
D: NA
CDR3: CASSLRGGNSNQPQHF
DNA: TGCGCCAGCAGCTTGCGCGGTGGCAATAGCAATCAGCCCCAGCATTTT

size: many
V: TRBV20-1
J: TRBJ2-1
D: TRBD1
CDR3: CSARPGQAYNEQFF
DNA: TGCAGTGCACGCCCGGGACAGGCCTACAATGAGCAGTTCTTC

size: many
V: TRBV7-9
J: TRBJ2-2
D: NA
CDR3: CASSPGLPNTGELFF
DNA: TGTGCCAGCAGCCCAGGACTGCCGAACACCGGGGAGCTGTTTTTT

size: NA
V: TRBV7-2
J: TRBJ1-4
D: NA
CDR3: CASSLWTVNNEKLFF
DNA: TGTGCCAGCAGCTTATGGACAGTAAATAATGAAAAACTGTTTTTT

size: once
V: TRBV4-1
J: TRBJ2-3
D: NA
CDR3: CASSQDEGTHTDAQCF
DNA: TGCGCCAGCAGCCAAGATGAGGGGACCCACACAGATGCGCAGTGTTTT

size: many
V: TRBV20-1
J: TRBJ1-2
D: TRBD1
CDR3: CSADDRGLSGYTF
DNA: TGCAGTGCCGATGACAGGGGGCTCTCGGGCTACACCTTC

size: NA
V: TRBV5-6
J: TRBJ1-1
D: NA
CDR3: CASSVLIPRIMNTEAFF
DNA: TGTGCCAGCAGCGTACTAATCCCCAGAATCATGAACACTGAAGCTTTCTTT

size: many
V: TRBV28
J: TRBJ1-4
D: NA
CDR3: CASSSSGVVKLFF
DNA: TGTGCCAGCAGTAGTTCGGGGGTCGTTAAACTGTTTTTT

size: many
V: TRBV7-8
J: TRBJ2-3
D: NA
CDR3: CASSLVPRGPDTQYF
DNA: TGTGCCAGCAGCTTAGTCCCCCGGGGGCCAGATACGCAGTATTTT

size: many
V: TRBV24-1
J: TRBJ2-2
D: NA
CDR3: CATTDSANTGELFF
DNA: TGTGCCACCACAGACAGCGCGAACACCGGGGAGCTGTTTTTT

size: many
V: TRBV2
J: TRBJ2-7
D: NA
CDR3: CASIPDDWTREQYF
DNA: TGTGCCAGCATCCCGGATGACTGGACTCGGGAGCAGTACTTC

size: many
V: TRBV6-1
J: TRBJ1-2
D: NA
CDR3: CASSTPQTVSVYGYTF
DNA: TGTGCCAGCAGCACCCCTCAGACAGTGTCAGTCTATGGCTACACCTTC

size: NA
V: TRBV24-1
J: TRBJ1-2
D: NA
CDR3: CATSDADLYGYTF
DNA: TGTGCCACCAGTGATGCAGATCTCTATGGCTACACCTTC